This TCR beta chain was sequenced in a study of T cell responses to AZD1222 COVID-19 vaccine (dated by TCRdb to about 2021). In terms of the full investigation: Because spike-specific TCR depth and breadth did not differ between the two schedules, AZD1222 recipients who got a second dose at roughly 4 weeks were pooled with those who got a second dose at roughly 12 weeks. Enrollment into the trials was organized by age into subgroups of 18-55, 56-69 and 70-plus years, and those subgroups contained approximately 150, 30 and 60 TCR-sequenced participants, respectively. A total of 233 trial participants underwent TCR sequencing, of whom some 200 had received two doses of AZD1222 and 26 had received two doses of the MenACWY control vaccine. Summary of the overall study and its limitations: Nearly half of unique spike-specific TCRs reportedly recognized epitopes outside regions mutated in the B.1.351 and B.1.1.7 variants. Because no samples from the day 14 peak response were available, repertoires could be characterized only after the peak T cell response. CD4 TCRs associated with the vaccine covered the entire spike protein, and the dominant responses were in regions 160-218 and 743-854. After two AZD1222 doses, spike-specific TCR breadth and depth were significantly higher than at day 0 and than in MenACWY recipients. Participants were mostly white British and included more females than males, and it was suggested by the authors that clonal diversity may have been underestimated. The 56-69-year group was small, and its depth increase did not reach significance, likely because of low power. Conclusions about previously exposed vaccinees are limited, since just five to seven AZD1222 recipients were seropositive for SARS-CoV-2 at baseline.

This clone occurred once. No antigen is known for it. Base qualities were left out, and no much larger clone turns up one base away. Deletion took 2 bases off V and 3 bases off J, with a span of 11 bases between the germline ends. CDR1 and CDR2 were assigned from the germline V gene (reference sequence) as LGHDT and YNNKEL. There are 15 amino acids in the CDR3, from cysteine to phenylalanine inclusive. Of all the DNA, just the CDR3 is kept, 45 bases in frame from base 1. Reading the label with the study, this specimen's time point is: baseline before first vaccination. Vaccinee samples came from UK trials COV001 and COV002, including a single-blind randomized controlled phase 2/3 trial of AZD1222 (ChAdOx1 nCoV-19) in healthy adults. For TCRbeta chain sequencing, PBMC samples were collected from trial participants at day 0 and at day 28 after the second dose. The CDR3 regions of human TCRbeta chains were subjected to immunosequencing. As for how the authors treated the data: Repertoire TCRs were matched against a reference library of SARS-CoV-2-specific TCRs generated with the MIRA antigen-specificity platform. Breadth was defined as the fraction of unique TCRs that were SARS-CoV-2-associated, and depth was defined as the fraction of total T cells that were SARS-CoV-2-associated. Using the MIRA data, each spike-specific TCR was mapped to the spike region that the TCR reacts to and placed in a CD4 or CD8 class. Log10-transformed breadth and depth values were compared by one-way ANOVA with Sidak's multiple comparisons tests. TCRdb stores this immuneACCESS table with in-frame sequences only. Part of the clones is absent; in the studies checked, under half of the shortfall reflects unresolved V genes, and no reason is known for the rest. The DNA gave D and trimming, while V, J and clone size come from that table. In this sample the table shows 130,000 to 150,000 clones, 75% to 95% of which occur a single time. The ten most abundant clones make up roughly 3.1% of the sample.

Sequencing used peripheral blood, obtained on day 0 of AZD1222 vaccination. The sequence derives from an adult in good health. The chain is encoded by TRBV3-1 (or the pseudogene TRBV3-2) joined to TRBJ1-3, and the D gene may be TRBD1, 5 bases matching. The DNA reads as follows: TGTGCCAGCAGCCAACCGGGGGTTCATGGAAACACCATATATTTT. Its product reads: CASSQPGVHGNTIYF.